This entry describes one T cell receptor beta chain. Its antigen is still unknown. This table comes from immunoSEQ multiplex PCR, and its TCRdb copy is limited to in-frame clones, with some not included. The data show tens of thousands of clones, 85% seen once. The CDR3 is made up of 15 amino acids. The germline V gene has CDR1 SGHTA and CDR2 FQGNSA. The ends lost 6 bases at V and 3 bases at J; junction bases unmatched: 4. This sample is drawn from a study of OX40 agonist ivuxolimab in advanced cancers. About the research overall: Partial responses were achieved by three patients: one hepatocellular carcinoma, two cutaneous melanoma.

General study findings and limits: The mean number of expanded clones was higher in CD8+ T cells than in CD4+.

The clonotype originates from an adult with an advanced solid tumor such as melanoma, head and neck, liver or kidney cancer. The gene calls are TRBV7-2 and TRBJ2-1; 11 bases line up with TRBD2. The input for sequencing was CD4+ or CD8+ T cells sorted from blood, taken in a trial of the OX40 agonist ivuxolimab. CDR3 bases: TGTGCCAGCAGTTTGACTAGCGGGAACTACAATGAGCAGTTCTTC. Protein: CASSLTSGNYNEQFF. Drawing the rest from reference TRBV7-2 and TRBJ2-1, the complete variable domain is GAGVSQSPSNKVTEKGKDVELRCDPISGHTALYWYRQSLGQGLEFLIYFQGNSAPDKSGLPSDRFSAERTGGSVSTLTIQRTQQEDSAVYLCASSLTSGNYNEQFFGPGTRLTVL.